What follows are 27 T cell receptor beta chains derived from one specimen sequenced in a study of blood T cell repertoires in COVID-19. Using immunoSEQ multiplex PCR, the repertoire was profiled, and TCRdb retains in-frame clones only, with some absent. This table holds around 110,000 clones, about 89% found once. Specimen: peripheral blood. These receptor sequences come from a woman in her twenties or thirties with acute or convalescent COVID-19.

V usage is TRBV15 and J usage is TRBJ1-1, with 10 nucleotides matching TRBD1. Germline CDR1 and CDR2: LNHNV and YYDKDF (reference sequence). The ends lost 4 bases at V and 5 bases at J; junction bases unmatched: 7. This CDR3 contains 15 residues. CDR3 bases: TGTGCCACCAGCACAAGACAGGGGGCGAGGACTGAAGCTTTCTTT. It yields the protein CATSTRQGARTEAFF.

The chain recombines TRBV7-9 with TRBJ2-5, with a tentative D call TRBD2 (7 bases). CDR1 is SEHNR, CDR2 FQNEAQ, per germline (reference sequence). The ends were cut back, 5 bases at V and 5 bases at J, with 21 bases in the middle. This CDR3 has 16 amino acids. The CDR3 DNA reads TGTGCCAGCAGCCCAAGGGGGGGCGGCTTACGGGAGACCCAGTACTTC. Translated: CASSPRGGGLRETQYF.

The rearrangement links TRBV10-3 to TRBJ1-5; TRBD1 is a possible D gene (6 bases). This CDR3 contains 14 residues. From germline, CDR1 is ENHRY and CDR2 SYGVKD. Between the trimmed V and J ends, which lost 10 bases and 4 bases, there was a span of 17 bases. CDR3 protein: CATWTANPNQPQHF. Written as DNA, the CDR3 is TGTGCCACCTGGACAGCGAACCCGAATCAGCCCCAGCATTTT.

The chain recombines TRBV11-2 with TRBJ2-3; maybe TRBD2 (6 bases). The CDR3 sequence is 15 residues long. Germline V lookup: CDR1 SGHAT, CDR2 FQNNGV. V lost 2 bases and J 4 bases, leaving 13 bases between the germline ends. CDR3 DNA sequence: TGTGCCAGCAGCTTACCCCCTAGCGTGGCAGATACGCAGTATTTT. This encodes CASSLPPSVADTQYF.

This chain joins TRBV6-6 and TRBJ1-5, with a weak D call TRBD1 (6 bases). The V and J ends lost 5 bases and 4 bases respectively, with 24 bases between them. Germline V gives CDR1 MNHNY, CDR2 SVGAGI (reference sequence). The CDR3 is 18 amino acids. This CDR3 reads CASSPGHQATLENQPQHF. DNA of the CDR3: TGTGCCAGCAGTCCGGGACACCAAGCCACACTCGAGAATCAGCCCCAGCATTTT.

This sequence joins TRBV18 and TRBJ2-7; 10 bases are shared with TRBD1. The CDR3 runs 15 residues. Germline V gene data show CDR1 as KGHSH and CDR2 as LQKENI. Losses at the gene ends were 2 bases for V and 0 bases for J; bases not matched to a gene: 1. CDR3 bases: TGTGCCAGCTCACCAGGGACAGGGGCCTCCTACGAGCAGTACTTC. Its translation: CASSPGTGASYEQYF.

The CDR3 is CASIGRQNFYGYTF. The CDR3 region has the DNA TGTGCCAGCATCGGGAGACAGAACTTCTATGGCTACACCTTC. This chain connects TRBV28 to TRBJ1-2; tentative D call: TRBD1 (5 bases). Trimming took off 7 bases at V and 4 bases at J, with 16 bases between the two ends. The CDR3 is 14 residues long. Germline CDR1 reads MDHEN; CDR2 reads SYDVKM.

The V call is TRBV5-1, the J call TRBJ1-1; D is possibly TRBD1 (5 bases). The CDR3 length is 15 residues. Germline V gives CDR1 SGHRS, CDR2 YFSETQ. With 0 bases removed from V and 3 bases from J, the gap between germline ends came to 12 bases. The CDR3 DNA follows: TGCGCCAGCAGCTTGGCCTTTTCCAGGGACACTGAAGCTTTCTTT. Amino acid sequence: CASSLAFSRDTEAFF.

The J gene is TRBJ2-1, the V gene TRBV9; D is perhaps TRBD2 (6 bases). V was trimmed by 4 bases and J by 9 bases, leaving 23 bases between them. Germline-derived CDR1 and CDR2 are SGDLS and YYNGEE. The CDR3 extends over 16 amino acids. The CDR3 bases are TGTGCCAGCAGCACCGCGGTAACGCGGGGTCTCCTTGAGCAGTTCTTC. Its protein product is CASSTAVTRGLLEQFF.

V usage is TRBV11-3 and J usage is TRBJ1-6; D possibly corresponds to TRBD1 (5 bases). V was shortened by 1 base and J by 10 bases, with 14 bases between the two germline ends. CDR3 length equals 15 residues. Germline V gene lookup returns CDR1 SGHNT and CDR2 YENEEA. The CDR3 DNA sequence: TGTGCCAGCAGCTTAGGCAGGGTCGCGAGCTCACCCCTCCACTTT. This codes for CASSLGRVASSPLHF.

The chain is built from TRBV7-9 and TRBJ1-2; 7 bases line up with TRBD1. Germline CDR1 SEHNR, CDR2 FQNEAQ (reference sequence). The CDR3 loop spans 15 amino acids. Trimming cost V 5 bases and J 2 bases; bases outside gene matches: 8. The DNA for the CDR3 is TGTGCCAGCAGCGCCAGGACAGGAGACAACTATGGCTACACCTTC. Its translation is CASSARTGDNYGYTF.

This clone was seen just once. V gene TRBV6-5 combines with J gene TRBJ1-1, with 8 bases aligning to TRBD1. Per the germline V gene, CDR1 is MNHEY and CDR2 is SVGAGI. The CDR3 contains 12 residues. Trimming cost V 4 bases and J 12 bases; bases outside gene matches: 7. Written as DNA, the CDR3 is TGTGCCAGCAGTTTTCGGACAGGGATAACTTTCTTT. This codes for CASSFRTGITFF.

The chain carries TRBV19 and TRBJ2-1; weak D call: TRBD2 (5 bases). The CDR3 is 16 amino acids. Germline V lookup: CDR1 LNHDA, CDR2 SQIVND (reference sequence). Trimming left V 1 base short and J 2 bases short, with 12 bases between. The CDR3 protein is CASSIGASRTYNEQFF. The CDR3, as DNA: TGTGCCAGTAGTATAGGGGCTAGCCGCACCTACAATGAGCAGTTCTTC.

The CDR3 loop is CASSDVWGEETQYF. The CDR3 nucleotides are TGTGCCAGCAGTGACGTGTGGGGCGAGGAGACCCAGTACTTC. V usage is TRBV2 and J usage is TRBJ2-5; D may be TRBD1 (5 bases). CDR1 and CDR2 (germline): SNHLY, FYNNEI. This CDR3 region has 14 residues. V shed 3 bases and J shed 5 bases, with 13 bases lying between them.

The chain is built from TRBV2 and TRBJ2-3; 10 nucleotides match TRBD2. The germline gives CDR1 SNHLY, CDR2 FYNNEI. The V segment lost 6 bases and the J segment 2 bases; nucleotides outside the gene matches: 8. There are 16 residues in the CDR3. The CDR3 nucleotides are TGTGCCAGCAGACAACTAGCGGGGACAACCACAGATACGCAGTATTTT. It translates to CASRQLAGTTTDTQYF.

The rearrangement uses TRBV19 and TRBJ2-5; maybe TRBD2 (5 bases). V was trimmed by 1 base and J by 2 bases, leaving 8 bases between them. CDR3 length: 14 residues. Germline assignment: CDR1 LNHDA and CDR2 SQIVND (reference sequence). The chain's CDR3 is CASSIGGIQETQYF. As DNA, the CDR3 is TGTGCCAGTAGTATAGGAGGGATTCAAGAGACCCAGTACTTC.

V and J are TRBV7-9 and TRBJ1-2; D might be TRBD1 (5 bases). In germline, CDR1 is SEHNR, CDR2 FQNEAQ (reference sequence). V lost 5 bases and J lost 5, with 27 bases in between. This CDR3 has 18 residues. CDR3 sequence: CASSRTGQGMGRRYGYTF. DNA of the CDR3: TGTGCCAGCAGCCGCACAGGTCAGGGAATGGGAAGGCGGTATGGCTACACCTTC.

V gene TRBV5-1 combines with J gene TRBJ2-1; 9 bases are a match to TRBD2. Trimming took 3 bases from V and 7 from J; bases not matched to a gene: 8. Germline CDR1 reads SGHRS; CDR2 reads YFSETQ. This CDR3 contains 15 residues. Here the CDR3 DNA reads TGCGCCAGCAGCTGGGATAGCGGGAGTCCGAATGAGCAGTTCTTC. This codes for CASSWDSGSPNEQFF.

The chain employs TRBV14 and TRBJ1-2; D remains ambiguous. V shed 4 bases and J shed 0 bases, with 6 bases lying between them. CDR1 is SGHDN and CDR2 is FVKESK in the germline V gene. This CDR3 region has 13 residues. The DNA of the CDR3 is TGTGCCAGCAGCCCCGCAGCTAACTATGGCTACACCTTC. Translating it yields CASSPAANYGYTF.

V is TRBV7-2 and J is TRBJ1-5, with D possibly matching TRBD1 (5 bases). The CDR3 consists of 16 residues. V was cut by 0 bases and J by 3 bases, with 12 bases left in between. CDR1 and CDR2 (germline): SGHTA, FQGNSA. CDR3 amino acids: CASSLAPGWANQPQHF. In DNA form, the CDR3 reads TGTGCCAGCAGCTTAGCGCCAGGGTGGGCCAATCAGCCCCAGCATTTT.

The genes are TRBV11-1 and TRBJ2-5; 7 bases agree with TRBD2. This CDR3 contains 14 residues. Looked up from germline, CDR1 is SGHAT and CDR2 is FQDESV (reference sequence). J gave up 4 bases and V 4 bases, and 6 bases lay outside the gene matches. The CDR3 sequence is CASSSAGVGETQYF. DNA for the CDR3: TGTGCCAGCAGCTCCGCGGGAGTGGGAGAGACCCAGTACTTC.

The V call is TRBV9, the J call TRBJ2-7, with 8 bases matching TRBD1. The V segment lost 4 bases and the J segment 5 bases; nucleotides outside the gene matches: 8. This CDR3 comprises 14 residues. Germline V gene sequence: CDR1 SGDLS, CDR2 YYNGEE. The CDR3 region is CASSFSDRVDEQYF. The CDR3 coding sequence is TGTGCCAGCAGCTTTTCGGACAGGGTCGACGAGCAGTACTTC. Combining the CDR3 with reference TRBV9 and TRBJ2-7 gives the whole variable domain DSGVTQTPKHLITATGQRVTLRCSPRSGDLSVYWYQQSLDQGLQFLIQYYNGEERAKGNILERFSAQQFPDLHSELNLSSLELGDSALYFCASSFSDRVDEQYFGPGTRLTVT.

The chain uses TRBV29-1 and TRBJ2-7; possible D gene TRBD2, 6 bases. CDR3 size: 11 residues. Trimming left V 7 bases short and J 4 bases short, with 11 bases between. CDR1 and CDR2 from the germline V gene are SQVTM and ANQGSEA. DNA of the CDR3: TGCAGCGCCGGAGGGCCTTACGAGCAGTACTTC. It yields the protein CSAGGPYEQYF.

J is TRBJ2-7 and V is TRBV3-1 (or the pseudogene TRBV3-2); 9 bases map to TRBD1. This CDR3 spans 15 amino acids. Germline CDR1 reads LGHDT; CDR2 reads YNNKEL (reference sequence). The V segment lost 6 bases and the J segment 5 bases; nucleotides outside the gene matches: 11. The CDR3 region is CASSQRRDRDHEQYF. The CDR3 nucleotides read TGTGCCAGCAGTCAAAGACGGGACAGGGACCACGAGCAGTACTTC.

The V and J genes are TRBV11-3 and TRBJ2-7; D is possibly TRBD1 (6 bases). Trimming removed 6 bases at V and 1 base at J, with 10 bases between. Germline V gives CDR1 SGHNT, CDR2 YENEEA. The CDR3 totals 13 residues. CDR3 sequence: CASREGGSYEQYF. The CDR3 DNA reads as TGTGCCAGCAGAGAAGGGGGTTCCTACGAGCAGTACTTC.

This chain links TRBV19 with TRBJ2-3, with D tentatively TRBD2 (7 bases). CDR3 length equals 12 residues. Germline V gives CDR1 LNHDA, CDR2 SQIVND (reference sequence). V lost 1 base, J lost 14 bases, and 13 bases lay in between. CDR3 DNA sequence: TGTGCCAGTAGTATAGGGGACGGGGGGCCGTATTTT. Protein product: CASSIGDGGPYF.

A remark on this clone: The sample has other DNA sequences that encode this CDR3 too. The chain couples TRBV18 to TRBJ1-1; TRBD1 aligns across 9 bases. V lost 6 bases, J lost 0 bases, and 8 bases stayed unmatched. The germline V gene has CDR1 KGHSH and CDR2 LQKENI. CDR3 length: 16 residues. The CDR3 region is CASSPGTGRLNTEAFF. The CDR3 coding sequence is TGTGCCAGCTCTCCCGGGACAGGGCGACTGAACACTGAAGCTTTCTTT.